This T cell receptor (beta chain) was sequenced in a study of vaccination and CD4 T cells after COVID-19. Sample treatment: approximately nine-day PBMC culture with coronavirus spike peptide pools or control peptides (ViraFEST assay). Sequencing of DNA taken from cultured CD4+ T cells relied on the Oncomine TCR Beta short-read assay. TCRdb re-analysed the PCR reads in MiXCR, keeping a single row per CDR3 protein. The sample lists over 20,000 distinct CDR3 sequences; approximately 48% were seen once. Comment on this clonotype: Its antigen remains unknown.

This sequence originates from a human donor who received a COVID-19 vaccine. The source material was CD4+ T cells from blood, cultured in vitro, sampled before SARS-CoV-2 vaccination.

CDR3 sequence reads: CSARGQLEWAKNIQYF. CDR3 in DNA: TGCAGTGCTAGAGGGCAGCTAGAATGGGCCAAAAACATTCAGTACTTC. The chain combines TRBV20-1 with TRBJ2-4; no firm D call. Germline V CDR1 and CDR2: DFQATT, SNEGSKA (reference sequence). The CDR3 spans 16 residues. Trimming cost V 1 base and J 1 base, with 14 bases left between them.